This T cell receptor (beta chain) was recorded in a study of cytomegalovirus exposure and HLA in healthy donors. Study summary: Sequencing of about 179 million T cells in an earlier analysis found 120 million or so unique TCR beta sequences. General study results and limits: In a later analysis, specific HLA alleles were associated with 15,000 to 20,000 TCR beta sequences at a 0.05 false discovery rate. CMV serostatus alone was available as immune exposure information. Accounts indicate the classifier identified cytomegalovirus status with strong specificity and sensitivity.

Germline-derived CDR1 and CDR2 are MNHEY and SMNVEV (reference sequence). Unmatched junction bases numbered 9, after V lost 6 bases and J lost 7 bases. This CDR3 is 15 amino acids long. Both 60 Vbeta primers and 13 Jbeta primers went into the PCR. Repertoires were generated with immunoSEQ multiplex PCR, while TCRdb's copy carries only in-frame clones and drops some. The profile shows around 140,000 clones, roughly 74% of them singletons. Remarks on this clone: The antigen is unknown.

The clonotype originates from a woman aged 18-29 years in good health and CMV-seropositive. Source material: PBMCs. The chain uses TRBV27 and TRBJ1-6; 7 nucleotides line up with TRBD1. CDR3 coding DNA: TGTGCCAGCAGCCACGGACAGGTGGAAAATTCACCCCTCCACTTT. It is translated as CASSHGQVENSPLHF.